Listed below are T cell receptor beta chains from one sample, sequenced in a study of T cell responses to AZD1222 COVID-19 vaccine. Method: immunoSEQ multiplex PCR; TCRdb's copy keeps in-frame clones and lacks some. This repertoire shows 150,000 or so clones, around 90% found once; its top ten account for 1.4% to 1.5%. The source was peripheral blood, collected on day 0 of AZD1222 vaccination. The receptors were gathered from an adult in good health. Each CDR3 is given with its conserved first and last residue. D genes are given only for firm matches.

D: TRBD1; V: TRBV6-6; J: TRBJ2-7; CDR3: CASSPQGNEQYF; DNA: TGTGCCAGCAGCCCACAGGGGAACGAGCAGTACTTC
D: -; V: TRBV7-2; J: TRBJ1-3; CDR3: CASSLAPGAPGNTIYF; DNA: TGTGCCAGCAGCTTAGCTCCGGGGGCGCCCGGAAACACCATATATTTT
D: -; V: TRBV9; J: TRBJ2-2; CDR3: CASSEPGLAYSGELFF; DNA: TGTGCCAGCAGCGAACCGGGTCTAGCGTATTCCGGGGAGCTGTTTTTT
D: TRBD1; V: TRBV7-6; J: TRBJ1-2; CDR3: CASSLGTGGTNYGYTF; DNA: TGTGCCAGCAGCTTGGGGACAGGGGGTACAAACTATGGCTACACCTTC
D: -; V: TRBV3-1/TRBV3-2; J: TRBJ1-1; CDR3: CASSQGSWGGEAFF; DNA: TGTGCCAGCAGCCAAGGCTCCTGGGGGGGTGAAGCTTTCTTT
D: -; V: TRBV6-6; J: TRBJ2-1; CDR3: CASSYSTPHNEQFF; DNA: TGTGCCAGCAGTTACTCGACTCCCCACAATGAGCAGTTCTTC
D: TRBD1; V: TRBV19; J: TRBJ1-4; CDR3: CASSMWQGAISATNEKLFF; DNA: TGTGCCAGTAGTATGTGGCAGGGGGCCATATCTGCAACTAATGAAAAACTGTTTTTT
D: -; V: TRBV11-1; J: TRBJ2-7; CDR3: CASSESLNEQYF; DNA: TGTGCCAGCAGCGAATCCTTGAACGAGCAGTACTTC
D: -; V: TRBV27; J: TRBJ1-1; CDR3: CASTSGGNTEAFF; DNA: TGTGCCAGCACTTCTGGGGGGAACACTGAAGCTTTCTTT
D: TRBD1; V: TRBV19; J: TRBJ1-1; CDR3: CASRAGTVNTEAFF; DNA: TGTGCCAGTAGGGCCGGGACAGTGAACACTGAAGCTTTCTTT
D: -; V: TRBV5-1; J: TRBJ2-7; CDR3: CASSSGTLAYEQYF; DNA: TGCGCCAGCAGCTCCGGGACACTTGCCTACGAGCAGTACTTC
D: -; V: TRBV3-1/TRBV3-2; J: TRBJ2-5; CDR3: CASSPKPKGGTQYF; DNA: TGTGCCAGCAGCCCGAAACCCAAAGGGGGGACCCAGTACTTC
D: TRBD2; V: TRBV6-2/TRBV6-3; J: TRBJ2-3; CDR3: CASSPDLLAGGFTDTQYF; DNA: TGTGCCAGCAGTCCCGACCTCCTAGCGGGAGGATTCACAGATACGCAGTATTTT
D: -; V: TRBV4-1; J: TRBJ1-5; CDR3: CASSQERAGINQPQHF; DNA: TGCGCCAGCAGCCAAGAAAGGGCGGGGATCAATCAGCCCCAGCATTTT
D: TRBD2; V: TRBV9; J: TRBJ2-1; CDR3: CASSVDGLASNEQFF; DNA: TGTGCCAGCAGCGTAGATGGACTAGCTTCGAATGAGCAGTTCTTC
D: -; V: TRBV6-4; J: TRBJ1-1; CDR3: CASRPGQMNTEAFF; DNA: TGTGCCAGCAGGCCCGGACAGATGAACACTGAAGCTTTCTTT
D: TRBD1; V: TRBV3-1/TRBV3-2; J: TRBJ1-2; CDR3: CASSLRTGGDGYTF; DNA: TGTGCCAGCAGCTTACGGACAGGGGGGGACGGCTACACCTTC
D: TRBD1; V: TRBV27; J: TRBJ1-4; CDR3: CASSPTQGAVTNEKLFF; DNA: TGTGCCAGCAGTCCGACACAGGGGGCGGTTACTAATGAAAAACTGTTTTTT
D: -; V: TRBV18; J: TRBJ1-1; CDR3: CASSPQASNTEAFF; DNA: TGTGCCAGCTCACCCCAGGCCTCGAACACTGAAGCTTTCTTT
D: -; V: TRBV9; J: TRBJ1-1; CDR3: CASSLLSPQGGTEAFF; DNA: TGTGCCAGCAGCTTGCTTTCCCCGCAGGGAGGCACTGAAGCTTTCTTT
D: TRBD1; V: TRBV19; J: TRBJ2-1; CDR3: CASRGQGAFNEQFF; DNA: TGTGCCAGTAGAGGTCAGGGGGCTTTCAATGAGCAGTTCTTC
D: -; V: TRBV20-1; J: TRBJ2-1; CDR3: CSAPMNEQFF; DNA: TGCAGTGCTCCGATGAATGAGCAGTTCTTC
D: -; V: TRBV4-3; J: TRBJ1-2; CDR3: CASSRGPTTGKDSEVGYTF; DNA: TGCGCCAGCAGCCGAGGCCCCACCACGGGCAAGGACAGTGAAGTAGGCTACACCTTC
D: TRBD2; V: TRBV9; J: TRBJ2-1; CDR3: CASSLSGRGDNEQFF; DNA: TGTGCCAGCAGCCTTAGCGGGAGGGGGGACAATGAGCAGTTCTTC
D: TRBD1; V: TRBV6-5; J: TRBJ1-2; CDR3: CASRGGTGVGYTF; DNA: TGTGCCAGCCGGGGTGGGACAGGGGTTGGCTACACCTTC
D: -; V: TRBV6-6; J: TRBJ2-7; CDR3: CASSYGTRGQYF; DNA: TGTGCCAGCAGTTACGGTACCCGCGGGCAGTACTTC
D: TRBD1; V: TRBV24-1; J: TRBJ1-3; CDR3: CATSESGTADSGNTIYF; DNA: TGTGCCACCAGTGAGTCCGGGACAGCCGACTCTGGAAACACCATATATTTT
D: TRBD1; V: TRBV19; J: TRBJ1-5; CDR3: CASSIRQGTQPQHF; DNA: TGTGCCAGTAGTATACGACAGGGTACCCAGCCCCAGCATTTT
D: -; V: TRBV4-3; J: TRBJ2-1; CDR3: CASSQDPWASAPGNEQFF; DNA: TGCGCCAGCAGCCAAGACCCCTGGGCTAGCGCCCCGGGCAATGAGCAGTTCTTC
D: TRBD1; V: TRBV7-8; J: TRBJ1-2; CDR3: CASSFVSGQGYGYTF; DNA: TGTGCCAGCAGCTTCGTCTCCGGACAGGGATATGGCTACACCTTC
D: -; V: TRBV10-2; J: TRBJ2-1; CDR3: CASSSTGQYNEQFF; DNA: TGCGCCAGCAGTTCAACGGGGCAGTACAATGAGCAGTTCTTC
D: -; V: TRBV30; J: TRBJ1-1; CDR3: CAWSGMGPDPEAFF; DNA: TGTGCCTGGAGTGGGATGGGGCCCGACCCTGAAGCTTTCTTT